A selection of T cell receptor beta chains follows, all from one sample in a study of cytomegalovirus exposure and HLA in healthy donors. This table comes from immunoSEQ multiplex PCR, and its TCRdb copy is limited to in-frame clones, with some not included. Among some 120,000 clones listed, 70% to 90% were seen once. The sample comprised PBMCs. These receptors all stem from a woman in her twenties or thirties in good health and CMV-seronegative. CDR3s include the opening cysteine and the closing phenylalanine or tryptophan. The D gene is left open where the match is weak. The size field is filled for only some rows; it gives once, few, many or a size class.

cdr3_aa cdr3_nt d_call j_call clone_size v_call
CASSLRTVNTEAFF TGTGCCAGCAGCTTAAGGACAGTTAACACTGAAGCTTTCTTT . TRBJ1-1 once TRBV7-2
CASSPPLGRSDQPQHF TGTGCCAGCAGCCCCCCCCTGGGCAGGTCCGATCAGCCCCAGCATTTT . TRBJ1-5 . TRBV7-3
CASSPLDRGLTNYGYTF TGTGCCAGCTCACCCTTAGACAGGGGCCTAACTAACTATGGCTACACCTTC TRBD1 TRBJ1-2 . TRBV18
CASSESAQGIYSPLHF TGTGCCAGCAGTGAGAGCGCCCAGGGAATCTATTCACCCCTCCACTTT . TRBJ1-6 few TRBV2
CASSLMRETQYF TGTGCCAGCAGCTTGATGAGGGAGACCCAGTACTTC . TRBJ2-5 . TRBV11-2
CAWSIGVQETQYF TGTGCCTGGAGTATCGGGGTCCAAGAGACCCAGTACTTC . TRBJ2-5 . TRBV30
CASSLEQGASNSPLHF TGTGCCAGCAGCTTAGAACAGGGGGCCTCGAATTCACCCCTCCACTTT TRBD1 TRBJ1-6 . TRBV7-9
CASSYSSQDGAQYF TGTGCCAGCAGTTACTCGAGTCAAGACGGGGCCCAGTACTTC . TRBJ2-5 . TRBV6-6
CASSLAGVQETQYF TGTGCCAGCAGCTTGGCCGGGGTCCAAGAGACCCAGTACTTC . TRBJ2-5 . TRBV5-8
CASRAGGGYTF TGTGCCAGCAGAGCAGGGGGCGGCTACACCTTC TRBD1 TRBJ1-2 . TRBV2
CASSYPGVEKLFF TGTGCCAGCAGTTACCCAGGGGTAGAAAAACTGTTTTTT . TRBJ1-4 . TRBV6-6
CAIRGQGDTGELFF TGTGCCATCAGGGGACAGGGGGACACCGGGGAGCTGTTTTTT TRBD1 TRBJ2-2 . TRBV10-3
CASKSPGQGHTEAFF TGTGCCAGTAAATCCCCGGGACAGGGACATACTGAAGCTTTCTTT TRBD1 TRBJ1-1 . TRBV19
CASSLGGTGELFF TGTGCCAGCAGCTTGGGGGGAACCGGGGAGCTGTTTTTT . TRBJ2-2 . TRBV7-9
CASRLALRGTEAFF TGTGCCAGCAGATTAGCGCTAAGGGGCACTGAAGCTTTCTTT . TRBJ1-1 . TRBV7-8
CASSAWTDEQFF TGTGCCAGCAGCGCCTGGACAGACGAGCAGTTCTTC . TRBJ2-1 . TRBV2
CASSLGPGAGAGQETQYF TGTGCCAGCAGCTTAGGCCCAGGAGCGGGGGCCGGTCAAGAGACCCAGTACTTC TRBD2 TRBJ2-5 . TRBV7-2
CASSFGVNQPQHF TGTGCCAGCAGTTTCGGGGTCAATCAGCCCCAGCATTTT . TRBJ1-5 . TRBV27
CASSVGPQNTEAFF TGTGCCAGCAGCGTAGGGCCGCAGAACACTGAAGCTTTCTTT . TRBJ1-1 once TRBV9
CATEAHEVGTQYF TGTGCCACCGAGGCTCACGAGGTAGGGACCCAGTACTTC . TRBJ2-5 . TRBV15
CASSLGQGPWYGYTF TGTGCCAGCAGCCTAGGACAGGGGCCTTGGTATGGCTACACCTTC TRBD1 TRBJ1-2 . TRBV7-2
CASRGTGGREQYF TGTGCCAGCAGAGGAACAGGGGGAAGGGAGCAGTACTTC TRBD1 TRBJ2-7 . TRBV2
CASTPQGARNQPQHF TGTGCCAGCACACCCCAGGGGGCTCGCAATCAGCCCCAGCATTTT TRBD1 TRBJ1-5 . TRBV6-1
CASGNYEQYF TGTGCCAGCGGCAACTACGAGCAGTACTTC . TRBJ2-7 . TRBV27
CATSRGTGRNSPLHF TGTGCCACCAGCAGAGGGACAGGGAGGAATTCACCCCTCCACTTT TRBD1 TRBJ1-6 . TRBV15
CASSSTSGGGEQYF TGTGCCAGCAGTTCGACTAGCGGGGGAGGCGAGCAGTACTTC TRBD2 TRBJ2-7 . TRBV7-6
CAISEPTTSTYGYTF TGTGCCATCAGTGAACCGACAACTAGCACCTATGGCTACACCTTC . TRBJ1-2 . TRBV10-3
CASTPGQAQETQYF TGTGCCAGTACCCCCGGACAGGCTCAAGAGACCCAGTACTTC TRBD1 TRBJ2-5 . TRBV19
CASSLAGGYGNYGYTF TGCGCCAGCAGCTTGGCGGGCGGGTATGGGAACTATGGCTACACCTTC . TRBJ1-2 . TRBV5-1
CASSTTGNLYNSPLHF TGTGCCAGCTCAACAACAGGGAACCTCTATAATTCACCCCTCCACTTT . TRBJ1-6 . TRBV18
CATSSIFGRALSRDPQYF TGTGCCACCAGCAGTATCTTCGGGAGGGCGCTAAGCCGAGATCCGCAGTATTTT TRBD2 TRBJ2-3 . TRBV15
CASSLDRGRYEQYF TGTGCCAGCAGCTTGGACAGGGGGCGATACGAGCAGTACTTC TRBD1 TRBJ2-7 . TRBV7-9
CASSLAGGGTDTQYF TGTGCCAGCAGCTTAGCTGGCGGGGGGACAGATACGCAGTATTTT TRBD2 TRBJ2-3 once TRBV11-3
CAISEAYRDEQYF TGTGCCATCAGTGAGGCTTACAGGGACGAGCAGTACTTC . TRBJ2-7 once TRBV10-3
CASSIKTGWITEAFF TGTGCCAGTAGTATAAAAACAGGGTGGATCACTGAAGCTTTCTTT . TRBJ1-1 . TRBV19
CASSFTGGGDQFF TGTGCCAGCAGCTTTACTGGCGGGGGGGACCAGTTCTTC TRBD2 TRBJ2-1 . TRBV5-4
CASSQGTGTYNEQFF TGTGCCAGCAGCCAGGGGACAGGTACCTACAATGAGCAGTTCTTC TRBD1 TRBJ2-1 . TRBV4-2
CASSYDRESEQYF TGTGCCAGCAGTTACGACAGGGAAAGTGAGCAGTACTTC TRBD1 TRBJ2-7 . TRBV6-6
CASSPRQGAATEAFF TGTGCCAGCAGCCCCAGACAGGGGGCGGCCACTGAAGCTTTCTTT TRBD1 TRBJ1-1 . TRBV7-2
CASRLQGVITEAFF TGTGCCAGCCGACTTCAGGGCGTGATTACTGAAGCTTTCTTT . TRBJ1-1 . TRBV27
CATSTSGNTIYF TGTGCCACCAGCACTTCTGGAAACACCATATATTTT . TRBJ1-3 . TRBV15
CASSEKGAQLGELFF TGTGCCAGCAGTGAAAAGGGGGCGCAACTCGGGGAGCTGTTTTTT TRBD1 TRBJ2-2 . TRBV2
CASTLNSAGNTIYF TGTGCCAGCACCCTTAACTCTGCTGGAAACACCATATATTTT . TRBJ1-3 . TRBV7-2
CASSEWVGLAGESSYNEQFF TGCGCCAGCAGTGAGTGGGTCGGACTAGCGGGGGAGAGCTCCTACAATGAGCAGTTCTTC TRBD2 TRBJ2-1 . TRBV10-1
CASSSLSGAEGEQYF TGTGCCAGCAGCTCCCTTAGCGGGGCCGAGGGGGAGCAGTACTTC TRBD2 TRBJ2-7 . TRBV7-9